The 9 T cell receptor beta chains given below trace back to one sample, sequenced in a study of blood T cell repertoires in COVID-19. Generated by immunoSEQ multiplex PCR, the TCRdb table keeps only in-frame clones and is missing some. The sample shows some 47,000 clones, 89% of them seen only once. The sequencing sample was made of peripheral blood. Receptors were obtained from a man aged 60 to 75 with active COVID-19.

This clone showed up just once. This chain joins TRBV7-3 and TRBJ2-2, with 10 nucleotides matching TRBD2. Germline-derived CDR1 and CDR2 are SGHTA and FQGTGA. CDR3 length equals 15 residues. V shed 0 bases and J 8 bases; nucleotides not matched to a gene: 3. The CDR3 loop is CASSLTPSGSGELFF. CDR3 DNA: TGTGCCAGCAGCTTAACGCCTAGCGGGAGTGGGGAGCTGTTTTTT.

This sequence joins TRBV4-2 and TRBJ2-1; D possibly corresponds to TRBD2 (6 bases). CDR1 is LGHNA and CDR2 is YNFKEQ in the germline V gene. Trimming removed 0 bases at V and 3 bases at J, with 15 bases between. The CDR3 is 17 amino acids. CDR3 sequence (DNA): TGTGCCAGCAGCCAAGATTACACTGGAGGGTACTACAATGAGCAGTTCTTC. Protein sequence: CASSQDYTGGYYNEQFF.

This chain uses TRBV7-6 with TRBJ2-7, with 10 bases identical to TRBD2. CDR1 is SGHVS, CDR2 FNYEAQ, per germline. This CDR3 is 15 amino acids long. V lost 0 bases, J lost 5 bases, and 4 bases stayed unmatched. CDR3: CASSLASLAGNEQYF. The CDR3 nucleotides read TGTGCCAGCAGCTTAGCGTCACTAGCGGGAAACGAGCAGTACTTC.

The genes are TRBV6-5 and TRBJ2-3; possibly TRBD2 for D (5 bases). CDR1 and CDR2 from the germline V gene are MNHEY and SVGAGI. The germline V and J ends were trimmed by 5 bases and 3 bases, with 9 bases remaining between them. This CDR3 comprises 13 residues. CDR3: CASSHKRTDTQYF. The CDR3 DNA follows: TGTGCCAGCAGTCACAAGCGGACAGATACGCAGTATTTT.

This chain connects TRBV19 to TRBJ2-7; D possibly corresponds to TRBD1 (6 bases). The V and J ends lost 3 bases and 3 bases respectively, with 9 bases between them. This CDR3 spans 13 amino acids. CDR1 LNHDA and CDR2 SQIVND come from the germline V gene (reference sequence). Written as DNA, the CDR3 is TGTGCCAGTAGTATCGGGACAATCTACGAGCAGTACTTC. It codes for CASSIGTIYEQYF.

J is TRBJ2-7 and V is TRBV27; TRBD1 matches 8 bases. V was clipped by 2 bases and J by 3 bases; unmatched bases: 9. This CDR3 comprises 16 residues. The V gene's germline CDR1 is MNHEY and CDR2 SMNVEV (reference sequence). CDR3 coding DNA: TGTGCCAGCAGTTTAATCCTTGGGACAGGTTTCTACGAGCAGTACTTC. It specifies CASSLILGTGFYEQYF.

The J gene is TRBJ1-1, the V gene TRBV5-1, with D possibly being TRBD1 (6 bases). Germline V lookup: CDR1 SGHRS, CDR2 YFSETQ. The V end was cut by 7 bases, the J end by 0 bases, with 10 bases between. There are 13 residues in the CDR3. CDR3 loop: CASEGELNTEAFF. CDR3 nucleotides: TGCGCCAGCGAGGGGGAACTGAACACTGAAGCTTTCTTT.

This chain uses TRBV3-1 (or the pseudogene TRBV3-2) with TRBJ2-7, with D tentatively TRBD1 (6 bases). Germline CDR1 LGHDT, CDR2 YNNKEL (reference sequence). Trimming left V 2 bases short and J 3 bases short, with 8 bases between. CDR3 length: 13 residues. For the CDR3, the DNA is TGTGCCAGCAGCCAACAACAGGGCTACGAGCAGTACTTC. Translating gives CASSQQQGYEQYF.

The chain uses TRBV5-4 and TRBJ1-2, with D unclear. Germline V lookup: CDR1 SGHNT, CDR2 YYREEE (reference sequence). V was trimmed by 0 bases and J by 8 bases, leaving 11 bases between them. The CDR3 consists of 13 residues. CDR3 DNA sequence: TGTGCCAGCAGCTTGGTCGGGTCCGGAGGCTACACCTTC. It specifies CASSLVGSGGYTF.